This paragraph reports one TCR beta chain. The sample is drawn from a study of CD8 T cells in Susac syndrome. Looked up from germline, CDR1 is SEHNR and CDR2 is FQNEAQ (reference sequence). Trimming pared 5 bases from V and 7 bases from J, leaving 9 bases between. This CDR3 has 12 amino acids. RNA totalling about 0.45 to 1 ug underwent reverse transcription with random hexamers. The amplification used immunoSEQ multiplex PCR on TCR beta CDR3; it spanned 54 Vbeta and 13 Jbeta. TCRdb fed the immunoSEQ multiplex PCR reads into MiXCR, producing one record per CDR3 protein. Of 60,000 to 75,000 distinct CDR3 sequences in the sample, 95% are singletons; the top ten hold 0.24%. CD8+ and CD4+ T cells taken from blood had their TCR beta sequenced. Healthy donors formed controls matched for age and sex. TEMRA cells were FACS-enriched, with CD8+ and CD4+ T cells isolated negatively.

V is TRBV7-9 and J is TRBJ1-5; TRBD1 might be the D (6 bases). The sequenced sample consisted of CD8+ T cells from PBMCs. This receptor was obtained from a human donor in good health. Here the CDR3 reads CASSQQGQPQHF. CDR3 DNA sequence: TGTGCCAGCAGCCAACAGGGCCAGCCCCAGCATTTT.